Following are 21 T cell receptor beta chains from one sample sequenced in a study of CD8+ T cells in alopecia areata. Following RNA extraction, reverse transcription yielded cDNA that acted as the sequencing template. Sequencing used immunoSEQ multiplex PCR; TCRdb keeps in-frame clones, though not all of them. The profile shows fewer than 200,000 clones, 50% to 60% of them singletons. Here the sequenced sample was CD4+ T cells sorted from blood, taken at week 0. The source of these receptors is a human donor with alopecia areata.

V usage is TRBV4-1 and J usage is TRBJ2-7; TRBD2 aligns across 7 bases. Trimming cost V 0 bases and J 2 bases; bases outside gene matches: 10. The germline CDR1 and CDR2 sequences are MGHRA and YSYEKL. This CDR3 spans 17 amino acids. CDR3 bases: TGCGCCAGCAGCCAAGAAACCGCCCGGGGGGTTCCCTACGAGCAGTACTTC. It is translated as CASSQETARGVPYEQYF.

This rearrangement joins TRBV25-1 to TRBJ1-6; TRBD1 is a possible D gene (5 bases). There are 13 residues in the CDR3. Trimming removed 6 bases from V and 7 bases from J, with 10 bases in between. CDR1 is MGHDK and CDR2 is SYGVNS in the germline V gene. This CDR3 is CASRDTGNSPLHF. CDR3 bases: TGTGCCAGCAGGGACACGGGGAATTCACCCCTCCACTTT.

The rearrangement links TRBV15 to TRBJ2-5; D is undetermined. Germline V gene sequence: CDR1 LNHNV, CDR2 YYDKDF (reference sequence). Trimming took off 0 bases at V and 4 bases at J, with 9 bases between the two ends. The CDR3 has 14 amino acids. This CDR3 is CATSREVSGETQYF. The CDR3 DNA sequence: TGTGCCACCAGCAGAGAGGTTTCGGGAGAGACCCAGTACTTC. Full variable domain (outside the CDR3, taken from reference TRBV15 and TRBJ2-5): DAMVIQNPRYQVTQFGKPVTLSCSQTLNHNVMYWYQQKSSQAPKLLFHYYDKDFNNEADTPDNFQSRRPNTSFCFLDIRSPGLGDTAMYLCATSREVSGETQYFGPGTRLLVL.

The sample holds one count of this clone. The chain recombines TRBV5-1 with TRBJ1-2, with 12 bases identical to TRBD1. CDR3 length: 14 amino acids. Trimming at V came to 4 bases and at J to 4 bases, leaving 2 bases not matched to a gene. Germline V gene lookup returns CDR1 SGHRS and CDR2 YFSETQ. The CDR3 here is CASSPGQGAYGYTF. In DNA form, the CDR3 reads TGCGCCAGCAGCCCGGGACAGGGGGCCTATGGCTACACCTTC.

The gene calls are TRBV30 and TRBJ2-4; 10 nucleotides line up with TRBD1. V was clipped by 5 bases and J by 8 bases; unmatched bases: 6. Looked up from germline, CDR1 is GTSNPN and CDR2 is SVGIG (reference sequence). The CDR3 is made up of 13 amino acids. CDR3 region: CAWERDRGDIQYF. The CDR3 DNA sequence: TGTGCCTGGGAGAGGGACAGGGGAGACATTCAGTACTTC. The full variable domain, its missing parts supplied by reference TRBV30 and TRBJ2-4, is SQTIHQWPATLVQPVGSPLSLECTVEGTSNPNLYWYRQAAGRGLQLLFYSVGIGQISSEVPQNLSASRPQDRQFILSSKKLLLSDSGFYLCAWERDRGDIQYFGAGTRLSVL.

V and J are TRBV11-2 and TRBJ1-5; unclear D gene. Germline CDR1 is SGHAT and CDR2 is FQNNGV. V was clipped by 0 bases and J by 4 bases, with 4 bases between them. This CDR3 is 13 amino acids long. The CDR3 is CASSLDVNQPQHF. CDR3 nucleotides: TGTGCCAGCAGCTTAGACGTAAATCAGCCCCAGCATTTT.

The chain joins TRBV7-8 to TRBJ2-3; unclear D gene. Germline lookup yields CDR1 SGHVS and CDR2 FQNEAQ. The CDR3 runs to 14 residues. Trimming left V 5 bases short and J 2 bases short, with 11 bases between. The DNA for the CDR3 is TGTGCCAGCAGCCCCCCTGCTCACACAGATACGCAGTATTTT. This translates into CASSPPAHTDTQYF.

A remark on this clone: The identical CDR3 is also encoded by other nucleotide sequences in the sample. The CDR3 spells CASSPGQYGYTF. For the CDR3, the DNA is TGCGCCAGCAGCCCCGGACAGTATGGCTACACCTTC. The V and J genes are TRBV5-1 and TRBJ1-2, with TRBD1 as a possible D gene (6 bases). Germline lookup yields CDR1 SGHRS and CDR2 YFSETQ. The germline V and J ends were trimmed by 4 bases and 5 bases, with 9 bases remaining between them. The CDR3 is made up of 12 amino acids. Full variable domain (remainder filled in from reference TRBV5-1 and TRBJ1-2): KAGVTQTPRYLIKTRGQQVTLSCSPISGHRSVSWYQQTPGQGLQFLFEYFSETQRNKGNFPGRFSGRQFSNSRSEMNVSTLELGDSALYLCASSPGQYGYTFGSGTRLTVV.

The chain employs TRBV27 and TRBJ1-1, with D perhaps TRBD1 (5 bases). V was clipped by 3 bases and J by 4 bases, with 12 bases between them. The CDR3 runs to 14 residues. CDR1 and CDR2 from the germline V gene are MNHEY and SMNVEV (reference sequence). The CDR3 DNA reads TGTGCCAGCAGTTTGCGGCAGGGAGCCACTGAAGCTTTCTTT. This sequence encodes CASSLRQGATEAFF.

CDR3 in amino acids: CASSSRTLLGEAFF. The CDR3 DNA is TGTGCCAGCAGTTCCAGGACACTCCTGGGGGAAGCTTTCTTT. The chain employs TRBV27 and TRBJ1-1, with D perhaps TRBD1 (5 bases). The V gene lost 4 bases and the J gene lost 8 bases, with 17 bases spanning the gap. The CDR3 extends over 14 amino acids. Germline values: CDR1 MNHEY, CDR2 SMNVEV (reference sequence).

The gene calls are TRBV10-3 and TRBJ2-7; TRBD1 might be the D (6 bases). The germline V and J ends were trimmed by 4 bases and 3 bases, with 13 bases remaining between them. The CDR3 runs 14 residues. Germline lookup yields CDR1 ENHRY and CDR2 SYGVKD. CDR3 amino acids: CAISVGAGGYEQYF. The CDR3 region has the DNA TGTGCCATCAGTGTGGGGGCGGGCGGCTACGAGCAGTACTTC.

V is TRBV5-1 and J is TRBJ1-1; perhaps TRBD1 as D (6 bases). The CDR3 is 16 residues long. The germline CDR1 and CDR2 sequences are SGHRS and YFSETQ. Trimming took 0 bases from V and 2 from J, leaving 14 bases between them. The DNA for the CDR3 is TGCGCCAGCAGCTTGGTCGCAGGGGAGGTAAACACTGAAGCTTTCTTT. It encodes CASSLVAGEVNTEAFF.

This clone was seen only a few times. The rearrangement links TRBV27 to TRBJ2-6; D unclear. CDR1 and CDR2 from the germline V gene are MNHEY and SMNVEV (reference sequence). Trimming cost V 10 bases and J 0 bases, with 7 bases left between them. The CDR3 extends over 13 amino acids. CDR3: CATQASGANVLTF. In DNA form, the CDR3 reads TGTGCCACCCAGGCCTCTGGGGCCAACGTCCTGACTTTC.

This clone has more than one count but fewer than ten. This chain connects TRBV19 to TRBJ1-2, with 7 bases aligning to TRBD1. Germline trimming cut 6 bases from V and 4 bases from J; bases unmatched to any gene: 8. CDR3 length: 14 residues. The V gene's germline CDR1 is LNHDA and CDR2 SQIVND (reference sequence). The CDR3 region has the DNA TGTGCCAGTAGCACCGAGACAGGGTCCTATGGCTACACCTTC. It is translated as CASSTETGSYGYTF. Full variable domain (remainder filled in from reference TRBV19 and TRBJ1-2): DGGITQSPKYLFRKEGQNVTLSCEQNLNHDAMYWYRQDPGQGLRLIYYSQIVNDFQKGDIAEGYSVSREKKESFPLTVTSAQKNPTAFYLCASSTETGSYGYTFGSGTRLTVV.

The chain recombines TRBV30 with TRBJ1-4; D ambiguous. Trimming stripped 0 bases from V and 7 bases from J, with 12 bases between. The germline gives CDR1 GTSNPN, CDR2 SVGIG (reference sequence). The CDR3 runs 14 residues. CDR3 bases: TGTGCCTGGAGTGTAATGGTGAAAAGTGAAAAACTGTTTTTT. It translates to CAWSVMVKSEKLFF.

The chain has TRBV29-1 and TRBJ2-7; D not resolved. The CDR3 covers 14 residues. Germline CDR1 reads SQVTM; CDR2 reads ANQGSEA. The V gene lost 1 base and the J gene lost 3 bases, with 13 bases spanning the gap. CDR3 nucleotides: TGCAGCGTTGAAGGAGGACGGCATCGCTACGAGCAGTACTTC. Translating gives CSVEGGRHRYEQYF.

This clone occurred a few times. This chain joins TRBV29-1 and TRBJ2-3; 7 bases are a match to TRBD1. V was pared by 7 bases and J by 4 bases, with 5 bases of the junction left unmatched. From germline, CDR1 is SQVTM and CDR2 ANQGSEA. The CDR3 runs to 12 residues. The CDR3 loop reads CSATGAADTQYF. CDR3 DNA: TGCAGCGCAACAGGGGCGGCAGATACGCAGTATTTT.

V usage is TRBV29-1 and J usage is TRBJ1-2, with D perhaps matching TRBD1 (5 bases). The CDR3 sequence is 12 residues long. Germline values: CDR1 SQVTM, CDR2 ANQGSEA. The V gene lost 3 bases and the J gene lost 8 bases, with 13 bases spanning the gap. The CDR3 DNA reads TGCAGCGTTGAGGTACAGGACGGGGGCTACACCTTC. Protein sequence: CSVEVQDGGYTF.

This chain joins TRBV4-2 and TRBJ2-5, with a weak D call TRBD1 (5 bases). CDR3 length: 17 amino acids. Germline V CDR1 and CDR2: LGHNA, YNFKEQ. The V end was cut by 4 bases, the J end by 3 bases, with 21 bases between. This CDR3 reads CASSLGRSRQGEETQYF. The CDR3 nucleotides are TGTGCCAGCAGCCTAGGCCGGTCGCGCCAAGGGGAAGAGACCCAGTACTTC.

The rearrangement joins TRBV6-5 to TRBJ1-6; 8 bases fit TRBD1. The germline V gene has CDR1 MNHEY and CDR2 SVGAGI. CDR3 length: 15 residues. V was pared by 1 base and J by 10 bases, with 6 bases of the junction left unmatched. The CDR3 protein is CASSYFRTGRSPLHF. The CDR3 DNA reads as TGTGCCAGCAGTTACTTTAGGACAGGGCGATCACCCCTCCACTTT.

This clone was observed a few times. The rearrangement uses TRBV5-1 and TRBJ1-2; 9 nucleotides align to TRBD1. CDR3 length equals 16 residues. With 2 bases clipped from V and 8 bases from J, the junction kept 13 bases outside the gene matches. Germline V gene lookup returns CDR1 SGHRS and CDR2 YFSETQ. CDR3 bases: TGCGCCAGCAGCTTCTCTCTATGGGACAGGGAAGAGGGCTACACCTTC. Translating it yields CASSFSLWDREEGYTF.